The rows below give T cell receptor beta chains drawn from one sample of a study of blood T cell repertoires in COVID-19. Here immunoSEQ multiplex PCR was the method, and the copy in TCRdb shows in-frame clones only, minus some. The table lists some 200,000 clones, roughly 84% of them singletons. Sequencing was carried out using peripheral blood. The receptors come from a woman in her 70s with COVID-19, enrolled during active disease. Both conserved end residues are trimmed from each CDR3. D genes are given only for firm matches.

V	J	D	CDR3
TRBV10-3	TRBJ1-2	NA	AIGETAEGSGYT
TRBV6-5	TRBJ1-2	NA	ASSRTPNYGYT
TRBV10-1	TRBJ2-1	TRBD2	ASSETSGGNNEQF
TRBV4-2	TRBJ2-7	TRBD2	ASSFGPGLAGGPREQY
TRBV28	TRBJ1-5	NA	ASMNGGGPTPSNQPQH
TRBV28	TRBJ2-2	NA	ASSKLGTGLFGELF
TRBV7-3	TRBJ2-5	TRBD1	ASSSRAQGAETQY
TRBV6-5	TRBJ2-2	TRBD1	ASSYFGTGDTGELF
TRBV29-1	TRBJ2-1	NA	SVDQKRSYNEQF
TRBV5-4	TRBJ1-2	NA	ASSPIGGEHYGYT